This TCR beta chain stems from a study of CD8 T cells in ankylosing spondylitis. Germline CDR1 and CDR2: KGHSH and LQKENI. The CDR3 runs 15 residues. V lost 4 bases to trimming and J lost 1 base, with 13 bases between them. A few counts support this clonotype. Its antigen is unidentified. Broader study findings: Ankylosing spondylitis blood appeared to carry a characteristic TCR beta motif of under ten highly homologous variants.

Each CDR3 protein gets one entry after TCRdb re-called the 5' RACE reads with MiXCR. The sample has some 250,000 distinct CDR3 sequences, roughly a tenth seen once. The sequenced sample was blood, either unsorted or a sorted T cell fraction (not recorded which). This TCR came from a male donor with ankylosing spondylitis or in good health (not recorded which). The rearrangement links TRBV18 to TRBJ1-1, with D uncertain. Here the CDR3 DNA reads TGTGCCAGCTCACTAGGCGGCAGTACGAACACTGAAGCTTTCTTT. It is translated as CASSLGGSTNTEAFF.